This TCR beta chain was retrieved from a study of CD8+ T cells in alopecia areata. As the sequencing template, cDNA was produced by extracting RNA and reverse transcribing it. Method: immunoSEQ multiplex PCR; TCRdb's copy keeps in-frame clones and lacks some. The sample records about 140,000 clones, roughly 60% being singletons. The source material was CD4+ T cells sorted from blood. This sequence originates from a human donor in good health.

As DNA, the CDR3 is TGTGCCAGCAAGGGACTAGCGGAGGGGGGTACGCAGTATTTT. Translated, it gives CASKGLAEGGTQYF. V and J are TRBV2 and TRBJ2-3; 11 nucleotides line up with TRBD2. This CDR3 spans 14 amino acids. CDR1 and CDR2 (germline): SNHLY, FYNNEI. The J segment lost 8 bases and the V segment lost 7 bases, leaving 8 bases of the junction unmatched.